These 25 T cell receptor beta chains were all obtained from the same sample, sequenced in a study of blood T cell repertoires in COVID-19 (TCRdb year 2020). Libraries were built with the immunoSEQ multiplex PCR assay. Held by TCRdb, this immuneACCESS table contains in-frame sequences only and omits some clones. Under half of the omission traces to an unresolved V gene where checked; the cause of the rest is unknown. This sample comprises 95,000 to 150,000 clones, 70% to 85% of them detected only once. The ten largest clones take up around 4.5% of the sample. The sequencing input was peripheral blood. The receptors here all came from a woman in her 70s with acute or convalescent COVID-19.

The V gene is TRBV5-6, the J gene TRBJ1-2, with 7 bases lining up with TRBD1. CDR3 length: 15 amino acids. Losses at the gene ends were 0 bases for V and 3 bases for J; bases not matched to a gene: 5. CDR1 SGHDT and CDR2 YYEEEE come from the germline V gene. CDR3 in DNA: TGTGCCAGCAGCTTGGCCGGGACAGTTCACTATGGCTACACCTTC. This sequence encodes CASSLAGTVHYGYTF.

In this sample, this clone turned up once. The rearrangement uses TRBV10-3 and TRBJ2-1; possible D gene TRBD2, 6 bases. Germline lookup yields CDR1 ENHRY and CDR2 SYGVKD. This CDR3 spans 12 amino acids. With 8 bases removed from V and 7 bases from J, the gap between germline ends came to 12 bases. CDR3 residues: CAIGGIENEQFF. CDR3 sequence (DNA): TGTGCCATCGGAGGGATCGAAAATGAGCAGTTCTTC.

V is TRBV5-6 and J is TRBJ1-5; 8 positions agree with TRBD1. After removal of 1 base from V and 3 bases from J, the junction contained 3 bases not matched to a gene. Germline V gives CDR1 SGHDT, CDR2 YYEEEE. The length of the CDR3 is 15 residues. The CDR3 region is CASSLRQGANQPQHF. The CDR3 DNA follows: TGTGCCAGCAGCTTGAGGCAGGGGGCCAATCAGCCCCAGCATTTT.

The CDR3 loop is CASSRLAGVNTGELFF. CDR3 bases: TGTGCCAGCAGCCGACTAGCGGGGGTGAACACCGGGGAGCTGTTTTTT. The gene calls are TRBV6-2 or TRBV6-3 and TRBJ2-2, with TRBD2 matching over 12 bases. V lost 6 bases, J lost 1 base, and 3 bases stayed unmatched. The CDR3 has 16 amino acids. CDR1 and CDR2 (germline): MNHEY, SVGEGT.

The chain combines TRBV7-8 with TRBJ1-6; 10 bases fit TRBD1. The CDR3 covers 17 residues. J lost 9 bases, V lost 5 bases, and 13 bases had no gene match. Germline loops: CDR1 SGHVS, CDR2 FQNEAQ. As DNA, the CDR3 is TGTGCCAGCAGCGTCGTCTCCGGGACAGGGGTTAGTTCACCCCTCCACTTT. Translating it yields CASSVVSGTGVSSPLHF.

This clone has only a few counts. The V and J genes are TRBV11-3 and TRBJ2-3; 8 bases line up with TRBD2. This CDR3 region has 16 residues. Trimming took 5 bases from V and 1 from J; bases not matched to a gene: 8. CDR1 is SGHNT and CDR2 is YENEEA in the germline V gene. CDR3 sequence (DNA): TGTGCCAGCAGCATTCGGGGGACTAGTGGCACAGATACGCAGTATTTT. Its translation is CASSIRGTSGTDTQYF.

The V and J genes are TRBV7-2 and TRBJ1-2, with D tentatively TRBD1 (5 bases). The ends were cut back, 7 bases at V and 4 bases at J, with 16 bases in the middle. The germline gives CDR1 SGHTA, CDR2 FQGNSA. This CDR3 contains 14 residues. CDR3 sequence reads: CASNTWEGSYGYTF. The CDR3 DNA is TGTGCCAGCAACACATGGGAGGGGAGCTATGGCTACACCTTC.

The chain uses TRBV6-2 or TRBV6-3 and TRBJ2-6, with TRBD1 matching over 7 bases. This CDR3 is 18 amino acids long. The V gene end was trimmed by 2 bases and the J gene end by 0 bases; junction bases not matched to a gene: 7. Germline lookup yields CDR1 MNHEY and CDR2 SVGEGT. The CDR3 region is CASSYQLGQASGANVLTF. The CDR3 nucleotides read TGTGCCAGCAGTTACCAATTAGGACAGGCCTCTGGGGCCAACGTCCTGACTTTC.

The chain is built from TRBV3-1 (or the pseudogene TRBV3-2) and TRBJ1-2; tentative D call: TRBD1 (6 bases). The ends were cut back, 2 bases at V and 0 bases at J, with 10 bases in the middle. This CDR3 region has 15 residues. In germline, CDR1 is LGHDT, CDR2 YNNKEL (reference sequence). The CDR3 DNA sequence: TGTGCCAGCAGCCAAAGGACAGAACCTAACTATGGCTACACCTTC. Its protein is CASSQRTEPNYGYTF.

A few counts support this clone. The chain couples TRBV15 to TRBJ1-4, with 9 bases aligning to TRBD1. V lost 0 bases, J lost 6 bases, and 2 bases stayed unmatched. Germline V gene lookup returns CDR1 LNHNV and CDR2 YYDKDF (reference sequence). The CDR3 runs to 15 residues. This chain's CDR3 is CATSRDGTGYEKLFF. CDR3 DNA: TGTGCCACCAGCAGAGACGGGACAGGGTATGAAAAACTGTTTTTT.

This chain joins TRBV19 and TRBJ1-2; no firm D call. Per germline, CDR1 LNHDA and CDR2 SQIVND (reference sequence). Between the trimmed V and J ends, which lost 3 bases and 2 bases, there was a span of 10 bases. The length of the CDR3 is 14 residues. DNA of the CDR3: TGTGCCAGTAGTATTGACCGAGGGAACTATGGCTACACCTTC. It specifies CASSIDRGNYGYTF.

The chain has TRBV11-3 and TRBJ2-3; 11 bases are a match to TRBD2. The CDR3 has 17 amino acids. The germline V gene encodes CDR1 SGHNT and CDR2 YENEEA. With V trimmed by 1 base and J by 4 bases, 7 bases remained unmatched. In nucleotides, the CDR3 is TGTGCCAGCAGCTTAGGAACCCTAGCGGGGGGCGCAGATACGCAGTATTTT. It is translated as CASSLGTLAGGADTQYF.

This clone was detected a few times. V gene TRBV7-2 combines with J gene TRBJ1-3, with D possibly being TRBD1 (5 bases). Germline values: CDR1 SGHTA, CDR2 FQGNSA. Trimming left V 1 base short and J 2 bases short, with 15 bases between. The CDR3 runs 17 residues. For the CDR3, the DNA is TGTGCCAGCAGCTTAGGCCCCCAGGGAAGCACTGGAAACACCATATATTTT. It is translated as CASSLGPQGSTGNTIYF.

This rearrangement joins TRBV28 to TRBJ1-5; D not resolved. The CDR3 has 14 residues. The V gene's germline CDR1 is MDHEN and CDR2 SYDVKM. V shed 6 bases and J shed 8 bases, with 17 bases lying between them. This CDR3 reads CASRRSPAIEPQHF. The CDR3 DNA reads as TGTGCCAGCAGGAGGAGTCCCGCAATAGAGCCCCAGCATTTT.

The rearrangement uses TRBV6-2 or TRBV6-3 and TRBJ2-1; 9 nucleotides match TRBD2. CDR3 length: 18 amino acids. CDR1 and CDR2 from the germline V gene are MNHEY and SVGEGT. The V and J ends lost 4 bases and 8 bases, in that order; junction bases with no gene match: 18. CDR3 residues: CASSSLRLRGGLNYEQFF. DNA of the CDR3: TGTGCCAGCAGTTCTCTGCGGTTGCGGGGGGGCTTGAACTATGAGCAGTTCTTC.

V gene TRBV4-3 combines with J gene TRBJ1-1, with a possible D match to TRBD1 (6 bases). Trimming shortened V by 2 bases and J by 1 base, and 8 bases separated the two germline ends. The CDR3 runs 14 residues. Germline V gives CDR1 LGHNA, CDR2 YSLEER. The DNA for the CDR3 is TGCGCCAGCAGCCAATTACAGGGGAACACTGAAGCTTTCTTT. It yields the protein CASSQLQGNTEAFF.

The chain recombines TRBV9 with TRBJ2-3; D gene uncertain. Germline V gene sequence: CDR1 SGDLS, CDR2 YYNGEE. The CDR3 is 12 amino acids. The ends were cut back, 3 bases at V and 0 bases at J, with 2 bases in the middle. In DNA form, the CDR3 reads TGTGCCAGCAGCGCGAGCACAGATACGCAGTATTTT. Translation gives CASSASTDTQYF.

CDR3 DNA sequence: TGTGCCAGCAGCCGGGCGGGGGGCAGAGGCAATTCACCCCTCCACTTT. Translating it yields CASSRAGGRGNSPLHF. The chain links TRBV5-6 to TRBJ1-6; weak D call: TRBD1 (6 bases). The CDR3 spans 16 residues. The germline V and J ends were trimmed by 4 bases and 7 bases, with 18 bases remaining between them. Germline V CDR1 and CDR2: SGHDT, YYEEEE.

This clone was seen more than once but under ten times. The chain links TRBV6-4 to TRBJ1-2; 7 nucleotides line up with TRBD1. The CDR3 consists of 14 residues. The V gene's germline CDR1 is MRHNA and CDR2 SNTAGT. V was pared by 4 bases and J by 7 bases, with 9 bases of the junction left unmatched. The CDR3, as DNA: TGTGCCAGCAGTGCTGCCGAAGGGGGCCGTGGCTACACCTTC. Encoded protein: CASSAAEGGRGYTF.

J is TRBJ1-4 and V is TRBV9, with TRBD1 identical over 11 bases. V shed 4 bases, J shed 0 bases, and the junction held 8 bases outside the gene matches. The CDR3 length is 18 residues. Germline CDR1 SGDLS, CDR2 YYNGEE. The CDR3: CASSPLDRGLATNEKLFF. In DNA, the CDR3 is TGTGCCAGCAGCCCCCTGGACAGGGGGCTTGCAACTAATGAAAAACTGTTTTTT.

The chain employs TRBV9 and TRBJ1-1; D ambiguous. The V and J ends lost 1 base and 0 bases respectively, with 7 bases between them. CDR1 SGDLS and CDR2 YYNGEE come from the germline V gene. This CDR3 is built from 14 residues. In DNA form, the CDR3 reads TGTGCCAGCAGCGTAACACCGATGAACACTGAAGCTTTCTTT. This sequence encodes CASSVTPMNTEAFF.

The sample holds one count of this clone. The rearrangement links TRBV19 to TRBJ2-6; 8 nucleotides line up with TRBD1. Trimming took 6 bases from V and 4 from J; bases not matched to a gene: 2. The CDR3 is 14 residues long. The germline V gene encodes CDR1 LNHDA and CDR2 SQIVND (reference sequence). DNA of the CDR3: TGTGCCAGTAGGACAGGGGCCGGGGCCAACGTCCTGACTTTC. Encoded protein: CASRTGAGANVLTF.

The J gene is TRBJ2-1, the V gene TRBV11-3; the D gene is possibly TRBD2 (7 bases). Germline loops: CDR1 SGHNT, CDR2 YENEEA. Trimming shortened V by 5 bases and J by 0 bases, and 20 bases separated the two germline ends. This CDR3 contains 18 residues. DNA for the CDR3: TGTGCCAGCAGCGCCAACCCCTTCGCGGGGGCCTCCTACAATGAGCAGTTCTTC. Amino acids: CASSANPFAGASYNEQFF.

V and J are TRBV19 and TRBJ1-5; 8 bases align to TRBD1. V trimming: 6 bases; J trimming: 7 bases; junction bases outside the gene matches: 11. Germline CDR1 and CDR2: LNHDA and SQIVND (reference sequence). The CDR3 loop spans 15 amino acids. The CDR3, as DNA: TGTGCCAGTAGAGCAGGGGGCGCGGGGGACCAGCCCCAGCATTTT. This sequence encodes CASRAGGAGDQPQHF.

This clone was recorded once. This chain joins TRBV19 and TRBJ1-5; TRBD1 agrees at 7 bases. Trimming removed 1 base from V and 2 bases from J; junction bases left unmatched: 2. Looked up from germline, CDR1 is LNHDA and CDR2 is SQIVND (reference sequence). This CDR3 has 15 amino acids. For the CDR3, the DNA is TGTGCCAGTAGTATAGCCACAGGGGGCAATCAGCCCCAGCATTTT. Translating it yields CASSIATGGNQPQHF.